This T cell receptor beta chain was found in a study of PD-1 blockade in classical Hodgkin lymphoma. Germline V gene sequence: CDR1 SGHDN, CDR2 FVKESK. This CDR3 is 16 amino acids long. Losses at the gene ends were 4 bases for V and 3 bases for J; bases not matched to a gene: 9. Relapses following autologous stem cell transplantation were seen in all patients, with brentuximab vedotin exposure varying. The CD4+ T cells used were purified from thawed PBMCs through magnetic negative selection. Sequencing was performed with immunoSEQ multiplex PCR; in TCRdb, only in-frame clones are kept and a portion is missing. The sample includes 15,000 to 20,000 clones, 85% seen only once; the top ten take 1%. General observations from the study: The drivers behind the repertoire differences, possibly disease activity or prior therapy, remain undefined.

Concerning this clone itself: Its antigen is not identified.

V and J are TRBV14 and TRBJ2-1, with 7 bases aligning to TRBD1. The material was CD4+ T cells from blood, obtained at baseline. The origin of this receptor is a human donor with classical Hodgkin lymphoma. In DNA form, the CDR3 reads TGTGCCAGCAGCCCCCTGGACAGGCACTACTACAATGAGCAGTTCTTC. This encodes CASSPLDRHYYNEQFF.